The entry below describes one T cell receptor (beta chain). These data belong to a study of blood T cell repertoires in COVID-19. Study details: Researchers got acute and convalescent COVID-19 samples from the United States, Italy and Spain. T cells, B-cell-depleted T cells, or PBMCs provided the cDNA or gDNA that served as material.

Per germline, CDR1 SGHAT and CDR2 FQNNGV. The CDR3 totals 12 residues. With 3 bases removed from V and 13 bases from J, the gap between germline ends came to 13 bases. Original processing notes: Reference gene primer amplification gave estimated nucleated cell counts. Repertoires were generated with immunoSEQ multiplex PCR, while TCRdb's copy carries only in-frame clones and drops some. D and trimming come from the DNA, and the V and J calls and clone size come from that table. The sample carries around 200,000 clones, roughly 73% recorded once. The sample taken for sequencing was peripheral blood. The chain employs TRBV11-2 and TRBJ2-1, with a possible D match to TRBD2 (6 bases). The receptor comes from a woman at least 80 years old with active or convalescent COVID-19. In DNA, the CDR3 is TGTGCCAGCAGCTTCCTGGGGGGTCGACAGTTCTTC. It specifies CASSFLGGRQFF.